One sample yielded the 8 T cell receptor beta chains listed below, sequenced in a study of T cells of healthy individuals. TCRdb reprocessed the 5' RACE reads via MiXCR and lists one record per CDR3 protein. The data hold under 70,000 distinct CDR3 sequences, with under 15% observed a single time. These receptors originate from a human donor in good health.

The chain links TRBV10-3 to TRBJ2-7; 8 bases are shared with TRBD1. The V gene's germline CDR1 is ENHRY and CDR2 SYGVKD. The CDR3 is 14 residues long. V dropped 4 bases and J dropped 0; count of bases not matched to a gene: 2. CDR3 protein: CAISGQGSSYEQYF. The CDR3, as DNA: TGTGCCATCAGTGGACAGGGGAGCTCCTACGAGCAGTACTTC.

This chain uses TRBV29-1 with TRBJ1-2; the D is unclear. The V gene lost 1 base and the J gene lost 4 bases, with 10 bases spanning the gap. The CDR3 runs to 13 residues. CDR1 is SQVTM, CDR2 ANQGSEA, per germline. The CDR3: CSVEVSAFYGYTF. Written as DNA, the CDR3 is TGCAGCGTTGAAGTTTCTGCCTTCTATGGCTACACCTTC.

V gene TRBV19 combines with J gene TRBJ2-7; 11 positions match TRBD2. CDR1 LNHDA and CDR2 SQIVND come from the germline V gene (reference sequence). The CDR3 has 16 amino acids. The ends lost 8 bases at V and 1 base at J; junction bases unmatched: 10. The CDR3 is CASPGTSGVHSYEQYF. Written as DNA, the CDR3 is TGTGCCAGTCCCGGGACTAGCGGCGTTCATTCCTACGAGCAGTACTTC.

J is TRBJ1-5 and V is TRBV5-1; D is unresolved. This CDR3 is built from 15 residues. Germline V gene sequence: CDR1 SGHRS, CDR2 YFSETQ. The V gene lost 0 bases and the J gene lost 0 bases, with 7 bases spanning the gap. The CDR3 coding sequence is TGCGCCAGCAGCTTGGCCTCGGGTAGCAATCAGCCCCAGCATTTT. Protein product: CASSLASGSNQPQHF.

This clonotype occurred many times. This rearrangement joins TRBV29-1 to TRBJ1-1; 7 nucleotides line up with TRBD1. Germline CDR1 and CDR2: SQVTM and ANQGSEA. The V gene end was trimmed by 5 bases and the J gene end by 8 bases; junction bases not matched to a gene: 11. CDR3 size: 13 residues. The CDR3, as DNA: TGCAGCGTTCAAAACAGGGGAGGGATAGAAGCTTTCTTT. It yields the protein CSVQNRGGIEAFF.

This clonotype was found many times. This rearrangement joins TRBV30 to TRBJ1-5; 7 bases are shared with TRBD1. The length of the CDR3 is 14 residues. The V gene's germline CDR1 is GTSNPN and CDR2 SVGIG (reference sequence). V was pared by 3 bases and J by 4 bases, with 6 bases of the junction left unmatched. The CDR3 reads CAWSRLTGNQPQHF. As DNA, the CDR3 is TGTGCCTGGAGCAGGTTGACAGGGAATCAGCCCCAGCATTTT. Together with reference TRBV30 and TRBJ1-5, the CDR3 gives the full variable domain: SQTIHQWPATLVQPVGSPLSLECTVEGTSNPNLYWYRQAAGRGLQLLFYSVGIGQISSEVPQNLSASRPQDRQFILSSKKLLLSDSGFYLCAWSRLTGNQPQHFGDGTRLSIL.

This clonotype was picked up a small number of times. The CDR3 spells CASTGEMNTEAFF. For the CDR3, the DNA is TGTGCCAGCACTGGGGAAATGAACACTGAAGCTTTCTTT. This chain connects TRBV2 to TRBJ1-1; D gene unclear. Germline CDR1 reads SNHLY; CDR2 reads FYNNEI. This CDR3 is built from 13 residues. Deletions cut 7 bases from V and 0 bases from J, with 9 bases between.

This chain connects TRBV7-6 to TRBJ1-2, with 7 bases lining up with TRBD1. J was trimmed by 2 bases and V by 1 base; bases with no gene match: 4. The CDR3 runs 15 residues. Per the germline V gene, CDR1 is SGHVS and CDR2 is FNYEAQ. The CDR3 sequence is CASSLVGQDNYGYTF. DNA for the CDR3: TGTGCCAGCAGCTTAGTTGGACAGGACAACTATGGCTACACCTTC.